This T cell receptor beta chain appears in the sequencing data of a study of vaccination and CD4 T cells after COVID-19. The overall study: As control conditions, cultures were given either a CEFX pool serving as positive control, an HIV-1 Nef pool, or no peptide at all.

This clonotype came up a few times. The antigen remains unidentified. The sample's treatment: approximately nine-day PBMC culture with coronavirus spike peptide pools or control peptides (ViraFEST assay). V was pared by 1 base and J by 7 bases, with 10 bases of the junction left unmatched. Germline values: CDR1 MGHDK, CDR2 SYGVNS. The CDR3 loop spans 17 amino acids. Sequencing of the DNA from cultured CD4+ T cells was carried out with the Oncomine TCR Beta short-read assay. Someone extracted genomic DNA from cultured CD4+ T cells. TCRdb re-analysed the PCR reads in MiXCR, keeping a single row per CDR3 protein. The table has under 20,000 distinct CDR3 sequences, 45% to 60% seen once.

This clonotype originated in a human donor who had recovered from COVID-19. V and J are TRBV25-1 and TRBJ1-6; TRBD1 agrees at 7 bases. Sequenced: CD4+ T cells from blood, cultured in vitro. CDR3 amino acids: CASSELTGQGGNSPLHF. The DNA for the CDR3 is TGTGCCAGCAGTGAATTAACTGGGCAGGGGGGAAATTCACCCCTCCACTTT.